What follows are 15 T cell receptor beta chains derived from one specimen sequenced in a study of response to subunit inactivated influenza vaccine. TCRdb independently ran MiXCR on the RT-PCR reads; one entry per CDR3 protein. The table has approximately 530,000 distinct CDR3 sequences, approximately 6.9% seen once. The sequencing used PBMCs from blood, collected less than 30 months after vaccination. These receptors originate from a man between 50 and 69 years old who received an inactivated influenza vaccine.

This clonotype was counted many times. The chain is built from TRBV10-3 and TRBJ2-3; tentative D call: TRBD1 (6 bases). Germline assignment: CDR1 ENHRY and CDR2 SYGVKD. The CDR3 totals 15 residues. Trimming removed 10 bases from V and 3 bases from J, with 20 bases in between. This CDR3 is CATNPGGATTDTQYF. The DNA for the CDR3 is TGTGCCACCAACCCTGGGGGCGCGACGACAGATACGCAGTATTTT.

This clonotype was picked up a small number of times. The J gene is TRBJ2-7, the V gene TRBV5-6, with D unclear. V lost 4 bases and J lost 7, with 9 bases in between. The CDR3 runs 11 residues. The germline V gene has CDR1 SGHDT and CDR2 YYEEEE. The CDR3 is CASSRDREQYF. The CDR3 bases are TGTGCCAGCAGCCGTGACCGGGAGCAGTACTTC.

This clonotype appeared many times. J is TRBJ2-1 and V is TRBV27; 11 positions match TRBD2. The V and J ends lost 6 bases and 1 base, in that order; junction bases with no gene match: 5. Germline V gene lookup returns CDR1 MNHEY and CDR2 SMNVEV (reference sequence). The length of the CDR3 is 16 residues. This chain's CDR3 is CASSRLAGRSYNEQFF. CDR3 in DNA: TGTGCCAGCAGCCGACTAGCGGGGAGGTCCTACAATGAGCAGTTCTTC.

V is TRBV20-1 and J is TRBJ2-7; D gene ambiguous. Between the trimmed V and J ends, which lost 4 bases and 4 bases, there was a span of 5 bases. The CDR3 is made up of 10 amino acids. Germline V CDR1 and CDR2: DFQATT, SNEGSKA (reference sequence). CDR3 protein: CSAMPYEQYF. Here the CDR3 DNA reads TGCAGTGCTATGCCTTACGAGCAGTACTTC.

This clonotype was observed many times. V and J are TRBV7-9 and TRBJ1-3, with D possibly TRBD1 on 5 matching bases. Trimming cost V 6 bases and J 0 bases, with 9 bases left between them. The CDR3 covers 14 residues. Germline CDR1 reads SEHNR; CDR2 reads FQNEAQ (reference sequence). CDR3 bases: TGTGCCAGCAGTCGGACATACTCTGGAAACACCATATATTTT. Its protein product is CASSRTYSGNTIYF.

There are many counts of this clonotype. The gene calls are TRBV29-1 and TRBJ2-7; 10 positions match TRBD2. V trimming: 3 bases; J trimming: 8 bases; junction bases outside the gene matches: 7. Germline values: CDR1 SQVTM, CDR2 ANQGSEA. CDR3 length: 13 amino acids. CDR3 amino acids: CSVEGTSGKQQYF. The CDR3 DNA sequence: TGCAGCGTTGAGGGCACTAGCGGGAAGCAGCAGTACTTC.

This clonotype came up a few times. This chain uses TRBV4-2 with TRBJ2-1, with 12 bases identical to TRBD2. Germline CDR1 is LGHNA and CDR2 is YNFKEQ. V gave up 0 bases and J gave up 5 bases; unmatched junction bases: 5. This CDR3 has 17 amino acids. The CDR3 sequence: CASSQDATSGSNNEQFF. The CDR3 DNA reads as TGTGCCAGCAGCCAAGATGCGACTAGCGGGAGTAACAATGAGCAGTTCTTC.

The table lists this clonotype with a few counts. This chain uses TRBV20-1 with TRBJ1-2; the D is unclear. V was pared by 3 bases and J by 5 bases, with 10 bases between. This CDR3 is built from 12 residues. In germline, CDR1 is DFQATT, CDR2 SNEGSKA (reference sequence). CDR3: CSASRAEYGYTF. In DNA form, the CDR3 reads TGCAGTGCTAGCCGGGCCGAATATGGCTACACCTTC.

The rearrangement links TRBV7-8 to TRBJ1-5; D is unclear. Trimming cost V 7 bases and J 4 bases, with 11 bases left between them. Per the germline V gene, CDR1 is SGHVS and CDR2 is FQNEAQ. The CDR3 consists of 13 residues. The CDR3 sequence: CASTTDWNQPQHF. The CDR3 DNA is TGTGCCAGCACCACGGACTGGAATCAGCCCCAGCATTTT.

The chain has TRBV6-2 or TRBV6-3 and TRBJ2-7; 10 positions agree with TRBD2. The CDR3 has 13 residues. Germline V lookup: CDR1 MNHEY, CDR2 SVGEGT. Losses at the gene ends were 0 bases for V and 11 bases for J; bases not matched to a gene: 4. CDR3 amino acids: CASSYSGTSAKYF. The CDR3 DNA reads as TGTGCCAGCAGTTACTCCGGGACTAGCGCAAAGTACTTC.

V gene TRBV3-1 combines with J gene TRBJ1-6; D is uncertain. This CDR3 region has 16 residues. Per germline, CDR1 LGHDT and CDR2 YNNKEL (reference sequence). The V and J ends lost 0 bases and 4 bases respectively, with 10 bases between them. The CDR3 region is CASSQDWAAYNSPLHF. The CDR3 nucleotides read TGTGCCAGCAGCCAAGACTGGGCCGCATATAATTCACCCCTCCACTTT.

This clonotype was recorded many times. The V and J genes are TRBV12-3 or TRBV12-4 and TRBJ2-2; D remains ambiguous. Trimming shortened V by 7 bases and J by 3 bases, and 12 bases separated the two germline ends. The CDR3 spans 14 residues. The DNA for the CDR3 is TGTGCCAGCAAGGGCAGGACGGACACCGGGGAGCTGTTTTTT. Translating it yields CASKGRTDTGELFF.

This clonotype turned up a few times. The chain employs TRBV12-3 or TRBV12-4 and TRBJ1-1; TRBD1 is a possible D gene (6 bases). This CDR3 comprises 14 residues. Trimming cost V 3 bases and J 7 bases, with 15 bases left between them. DNA for the CDR3: TGTGCCAGCAGTTTCGTCAGGGGTTTTGGTGAAGCTTTCTTT. Translated, it gives CASSFVRGFGEAFF.

The chain carries TRBV2 and TRBJ2-1, with 11 bases lining up with TRBD2. The V segment lost 8 bases and the J segment 3 bases; nucleotides outside the gene matches: 9. Germline CDR1 is SNHLY and CDR2 is FYNNEI. The CDR3 totals 16 residues. CDR3: CASRVQTSGSYNEQFF. The CDR3, as DNA: TGTGCCAGCCGCGTCCAAACTAGCGGGAGCTACAATGAGCAGTTCTTC.

This clonotype was observed a handful of times. Here the CDR3 reads CASSFIGAPYEQYF. As DNA, the CDR3 is TGTGCCAGCAGCTTCATAGGGGCCCCCTACGAGCAGTACTTC. V usage is TRBV5-6 and J usage is TRBJ2-7; a possible D gene is TRBD1 (5 bases). The germline V and J ends were trimmed by 2 bases and 2 bases, with 11 bases remaining between them. The CDR3 sequence is 14 residues long. Germline V CDR1 and CDR2: SGHDT, YYEEEE.